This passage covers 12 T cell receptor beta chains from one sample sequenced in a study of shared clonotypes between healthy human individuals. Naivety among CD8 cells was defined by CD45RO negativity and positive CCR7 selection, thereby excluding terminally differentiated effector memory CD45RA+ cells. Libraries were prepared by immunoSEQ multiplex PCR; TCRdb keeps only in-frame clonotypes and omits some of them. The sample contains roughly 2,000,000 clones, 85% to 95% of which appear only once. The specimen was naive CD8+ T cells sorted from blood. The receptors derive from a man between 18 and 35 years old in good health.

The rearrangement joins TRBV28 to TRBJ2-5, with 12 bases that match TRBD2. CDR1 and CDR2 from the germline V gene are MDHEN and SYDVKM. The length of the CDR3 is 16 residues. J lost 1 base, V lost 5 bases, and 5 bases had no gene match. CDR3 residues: CASSPGTSGPQETQYF. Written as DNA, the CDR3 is TGTGCCAGCAGTCCCGGGACTAGCGGGCCCCAAGAGACCCAGTACTTC.

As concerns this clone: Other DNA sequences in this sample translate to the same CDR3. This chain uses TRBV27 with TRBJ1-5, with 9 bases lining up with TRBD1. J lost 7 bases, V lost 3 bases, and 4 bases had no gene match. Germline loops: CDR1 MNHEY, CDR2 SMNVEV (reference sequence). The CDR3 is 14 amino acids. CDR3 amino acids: CASSFTGGRQPQHF. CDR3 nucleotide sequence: TGTGCCAGCAGTTTTACAGGGGGCAGGCAGCCCCAGCATTTT.

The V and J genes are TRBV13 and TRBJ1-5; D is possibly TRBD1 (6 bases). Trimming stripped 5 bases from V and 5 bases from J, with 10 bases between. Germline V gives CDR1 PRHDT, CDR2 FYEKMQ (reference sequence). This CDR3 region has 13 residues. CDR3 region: CASSHSGDQPQHF. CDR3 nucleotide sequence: TGTGCCAGCAGCCATTCAGGGGATCAGCCCCAGCATTTT.

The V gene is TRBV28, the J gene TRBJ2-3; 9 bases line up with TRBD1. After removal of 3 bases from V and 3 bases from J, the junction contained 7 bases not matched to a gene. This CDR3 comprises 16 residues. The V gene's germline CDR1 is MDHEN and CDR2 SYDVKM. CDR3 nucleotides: TGTGCCAGCAGTTTGCCGACAGGGGGTGTGACAGATACGCAGTATTTT. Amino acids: CASSLPTGGVTDTQYF.

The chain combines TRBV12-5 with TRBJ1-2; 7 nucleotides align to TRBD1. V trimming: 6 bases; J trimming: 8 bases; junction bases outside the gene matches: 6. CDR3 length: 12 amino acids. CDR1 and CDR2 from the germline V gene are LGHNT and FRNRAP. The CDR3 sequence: CASGLGGWGYTF. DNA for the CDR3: TGTGCTAGTGGCTTAGGGGGCTGGGGCTACACCTTC.

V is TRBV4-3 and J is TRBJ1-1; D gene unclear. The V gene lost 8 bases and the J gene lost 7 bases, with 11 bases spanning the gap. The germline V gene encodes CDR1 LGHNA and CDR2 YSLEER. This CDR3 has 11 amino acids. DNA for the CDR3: TGCGCCAGCGGGATATCGGGTGAAGCTTTCTTT. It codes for CASGISGEAFF.

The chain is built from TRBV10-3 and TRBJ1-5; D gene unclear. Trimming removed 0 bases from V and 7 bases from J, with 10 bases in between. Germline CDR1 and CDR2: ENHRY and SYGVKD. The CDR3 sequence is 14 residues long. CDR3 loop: CAISESGSRQPQHF. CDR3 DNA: TGTGCCATCAGTGAGTCGGGCAGTCGGCAGCCCCAGCATTTT.

The DNA for the CDR3 is TGCGCCAGCAGCCGAGGGCGGGAGGGCGTTCAAGAGACCCAGTACTTC. Protein: CASSRGREGVQETQYF. The V gene is TRBV4-3, the J gene TRBJ2-5; TRBD2 agrees at 9 bases. CDR3 length: 16 amino acids. Germline values: CDR1 LGHNA, CDR2 YSLEER. The trim removed 4 bases at V and 2 bases at J, leaving 8 bases unmatched.

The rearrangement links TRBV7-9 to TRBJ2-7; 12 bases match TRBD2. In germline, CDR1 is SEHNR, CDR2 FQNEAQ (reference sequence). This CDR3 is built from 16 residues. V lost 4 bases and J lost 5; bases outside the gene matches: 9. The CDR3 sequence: CASSSTLAGGFHEQYF. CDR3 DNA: TGTGCCAGCAGCTCAACACTAGCGGGAGGCTTCCACGAGCAGTACTTC.

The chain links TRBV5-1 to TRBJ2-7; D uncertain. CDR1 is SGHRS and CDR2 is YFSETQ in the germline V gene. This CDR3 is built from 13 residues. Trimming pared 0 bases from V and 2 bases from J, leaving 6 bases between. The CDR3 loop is CASSLEDPYEQYF. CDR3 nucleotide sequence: TGCGCCAGCAGCTTGGAAGATCCCTACGAGCAGTACTTC.

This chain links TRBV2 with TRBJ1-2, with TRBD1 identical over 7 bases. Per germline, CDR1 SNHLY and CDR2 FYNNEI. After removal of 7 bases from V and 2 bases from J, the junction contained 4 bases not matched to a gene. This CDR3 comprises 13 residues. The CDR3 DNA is TGTGCCAGCATGGGGACAGCCAACTATGGCTACACCTTC. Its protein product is CASMGTANYGYTF.

The DNA of the CDR3 is TGTGCCAGCAGCCCAGCCGGGACCAAGTCGCCAGAGACCCAGTACTTC. Its translation is CASSPAGTKSPETQYF. The rearrangement uses TRBV7-9 and TRBJ2-5; D may match TRBD1 or TRBD2 (5 bases each). CDR1 is SEHNR and CDR2 is FQNEAQ in the germline V gene (reference sequence). CDR3 length equals 16 residues. V gave up 5 bases and J gave up 4 bases, with 20 bases separating them. The complete variable domain, with remaining parts taken from reference TRBV7-9 and TRBJ2-5, reads DTGVSQNPRHKITKRGQNVTFRCDPISEHNRLYWYRQTLGQGPEFLTYFQNEAQLEKSRLLSDRFSAERPKGSFSTLEIQRTEQGDSAMYLCASSPAGTKSPETQYFGPGTRLLVL.